These 18 T cell receptor beta chains came from one sample sequenced in a study of cytomegalovirus exposure and HLA in healthy donors. Vbeta (60) and Jbeta (13) primers were used in the PCR. Data came from immunoSEQ multiplex PCR; TCRdb stores just in-frame clones and leaves some out. The sample carries about 160,000 clones, 80% recorded once. The sample was PBMCs. The receptors come from a man younger than 40 in good health and CMV-seronegative.

The V and J genes are TRBV5-8 and TRBJ1-2; D gene unclear. With 2 bases removed from V and 4 bases from J, the gap between germline ends came to 18 bases. Germline V CDR1 and CDR2: SGHTS, YDEGEE. The CDR3 is 16 residues long. CDR3 sequence reads: CASSFNAGRRSYGYTF. CDR3 coding DNA: TGTGCCAGCAGCTTCAACGCGGGGAGGAGGAGCTATGGCTACACCTTC. The full variable domain, rest sourced from reference TRBV5-8 and TRBJ1-2, is EAGVTQSPTHLIKTRGQQATLRCSPISGHTSVYWYQQALGLGLQFLLWYDEGEERNRGNFPPRFSGRQFPNYSSELNVNALELEDSALYLCASSFNAGRRSYGYTFGSGTRLTVV.

The chain uses TRBV9 and TRBJ2-1; D might be TRBD2 (6 bases). The V end was cut by 2 bases, the J end by 4 bases, with 19 bases between. The CDR3 is made up of 17 amino acids. Germline-derived CDR1 and CDR2 are SGDLS and YYNGEE. CDR3 coding DNA: TGTGCCAGCAGCGTGGGACTGGGGGAATCCATTTACAATGAGCAGTTCTTC. Translated, it gives CASSVGLGESIYNEQFF.

The chain couples TRBV5-1 to TRBJ1-1, with 10 bases fitting TRBD1. Looked up from germline, CDR1 is SGHRS and CDR2 is YFSETQ. The junction had 1 base not matched to a gene; V was cut back by 2 bases and J by 3 bases. This CDR3 comprises 14 residues. Here the CDR3 reads CASSLDRGHTEAFF. The DNA of the CDR3 is TGCGCCAGCAGCTTAGACAGGGGGCACACTGAAGCTTTCTTT.

The chain has TRBV13 and TRBJ1-4; D is unclear. The germline V gene encodes CDR1 PRHDT and CDR2 FYEKMQ (reference sequence). The CDR3 extends over 14 amino acids. The V end was cut by 5 bases, the J end by 5 bases, with 12 bases between. The CDR3 loop reads CASSGPSPNEKLFF. CDR3 coding DNA: TGTGCCAGCAGCGGGCCCTCTCCGAATGAAAAACTGTTTTTT.

This clone appeared a few times. The rearrangement links TRBV4-3 to TRBJ2-6; 12 positions agree with TRBD1. Germline loops: CDR1 LGHNA, CDR2 YSLEER. CDR3 size: 19 residues. Trimming at V came to 0 bases and at J to 2 bases, leaving 5 bases not matched to a gene. CDR3 sequence reads: CASSQEVGTGGTGANVLTF. The CDR3 DNA follows: TGCGCCAGCAGCCAAGAAGTGGGGACAGGGGGCACTGGGGCCAACGTCCTGACTTTC.

The sample holds a few counts of this clone. This chain connects TRBV7-9 to TRBJ2-7; tentative D call: TRBD2 (5 bases). This CDR3 contains 13 residues. V was cut by 5 bases and J by 2 bases, with 10 bases left in between. Per germline, CDR1 SEHNR and CDR2 FQNEAQ (reference sequence). In nucleotides, the CDR3 is TGTGCCAGCAGCCGGGGATCCACCTACGAGCAGTACTTC. The encoded protein is CASSRGSTYEQYF.

The chain joins TRBV7-3 to TRBJ1-1, with D possibly TRBD1 on 6 matching bases. The germline gives CDR1 SGHTA, CDR2 FQGTGA. The V end lost 4 bases, the J end lost 3 bases, and 9 bases lay between the germline ends. The CDR3 loop spans 13 amino acids. CDR3 DNA: TGTGCCAGCAGCTGGAACAGGGACACTGAAGCTTTCTTT. As protein: CASSWNRDTEAFF.

This clone was counted a few times. The chain links TRBV7-8 to TRBJ2-7; 9 bases match TRBD1. This CDR3 region has 14 residues. V lost 6 bases, J lost 3 bases, and 6 bases stayed unmatched. Germline CDR1 reads SGHVS; CDR2 reads FQNEAQ. The CDR3 DNA follows: TGTGCCAGCAGGATCGGGACAGGGAACTACGAGCAGTACTTC. Its translation: CASRIGTGNYEQYF.

Comment on this clone: The sample has other DNA sequences that encode this CDR3 too. The chain is built from TRBV2 and TRBJ1-1; 11 positions match TRBD1. Trimming took 8 bases from V and 0 from J; bases not matched to a gene: 5. From germline, CDR1 is SNHLY and CDR2 FYNNEI. The CDR3 has 15 amino acids. The CDR3 is CASRDRGFMNTEAFF. CDR3 nucleotides: TGTGCCAGCCGGGACAGGGGGTTTATGAACACTGAAGCTTTCTTT.

This clone was detected only a few times. The V gene is TRBV4-1, the J gene TRBJ2-1, with D hard to call. Germline V gene data show CDR1 as MGHRA and CDR2 as YSYEKL. V gave up 2 bases and J gave up 10 bases, with 9 bases separating them. The CDR3 extends over 12 amino acids. The CDR3 loop reads CASSQLSLEQFF. In nucleotides, the CDR3 is TGCGCCAGCAGCCAATTATCCTTGGAGCAGTTCTTC.

This clone turned up a few times. The rearrangement joins TRBV11-3 to TRBJ2-1; D might be TRBD2 (6 bases). This CDR3 has 16 residues. V lost 5 bases to trimming and J lost 3 bases, with 17 bases between them. Germline lookup yields CDR1 SGHNT and CDR2 YENEEA. In nucleotides, the CDR3 is TGTGCCAGCAGCCGGAAGGAGGGAACCGTCTACAATGAGCAGTTCTTC. Residues: CASSRKEGTVYNEQFF. The variable domain in full, with the rest retrieved from reference TRBV11-3 and TRBJ2-1, is EAGVVQSPRYKIIEKKQPVAFWCNPISGHNTLYWYLQNLGQGPELLIRYENEEAVDDSQLPKDRFSAERLKGVDSTLKIQPAELGDSAVYLCASSRKEGTVYNEQFFGPGTRLTVL.

This rearrangement joins TRBV2 to TRBJ1-2, with D maybe TRBD1 (6 bases). The germline V gene encodes CDR1 SNHLY and CDR2 FYNNEI. The CDR3 runs 13 residues. The germline V and J ends were trimmed by 6 bases and 8 bases, with 16 bases remaining between them. CDR3: CASSQGRLYGYTF. The CDR3 DNA follows: TGTGCCAGCAGCCAGGGGCGCCTTTACGGCTACACCTTC.

The chain employs TRBV7-9 and TRBJ2-1; 7 positions match TRBD1. V dropped 1 base and J dropped 2; count of bases not matched to a gene: 2. Germline-derived CDR1 and CDR2 are SEHNR and FQNEAQ (reference sequence). The CDR3 extends over 15 amino acids. Here the CDR3 reads CASSLGQGTYNEQFF. CDR3 DNA sequence: TGTGCCAGCAGCTTAGGACAGGGCACCTACAATGAGCAGTTCTTC. Supplemented by reference TRBV7-9 and TRBJ2-1, the full variable domain reads DTGVSQNPRHKITKRGQNVTFRCDPISEHNRLYWYRQTLGQGPEFLTYFQNEAQLEKSRLLSDRFSAERPKGSFSTLEIQRTEQGDSAMYLCASSLGQGTYNEQFFGPGTRLTVL.

The gene calls are TRBV2 and TRBJ1-5, with D tentatively TRBD1 (6 bases). Trimming removed 3 bases from V and 6 bases from J, with 18 bases in between. This CDR3 is 16 amino acids long. Germline-derived CDR1 and CDR2 are SNHLY and FYNNEI. DNA of the CDR3: TGTGCCAGCAGTGAGAAGGGGTGGGGGCCCGGTCAGCCCCAGCATTTT. This encodes CASSEKGWGPGQPQHF.

The rearrangement joins TRBV6-6 to TRBJ2-3; TRBD2 aligns across 10 bases. J was trimmed by 1 base and V by 6 bases; bases with no gene match: 4. Germline V gives CDR1 MNHNY, CDR2 SVGAGI (reference sequence). This CDR3 contains 15 residues. For the CDR3, the DNA is TGTGCCAGCAGCTCTAGCGGGAGAGGCACAGATACGCAGTATTTT. It is translated as CASSSSGRGTDTQYF.

V is TRBV4-1 and J is TRBJ2-3; D ambiguous. From germline, CDR1 is MGHRA and CDR2 YSYEKL. The CDR3 totals 14 residues. V dropped 3 bases and J dropped 2 bases, with 9 bases sitting between them. For the CDR3, the DNA is TGCGCCAGCAGCCATGGCATCCACACAGATACGCAGTATTTT. This gives the protein CASSHGIHTDTQYF.

The chain uses TRBV28 and TRBJ2-7, with TRBD1 as a possible D gene (6 bases). CDR1 MDHEN and CDR2 SYDVKM come from the germline V gene. The V and J ends lost 3 bases and 2 bases respectively, with 11 bases between them. This CDR3 is built from 14 residues. The DNA for the CDR3 is TGTGCCAGCAGTTTCCAGGGGAGAACCTACGAGCAGTACTTC. Protein product: CASSFQGRTYEQYF.

This sequence joins TRBV28 and TRBJ2-7; 8 positions match TRBD1. V lost 10 bases and J lost 9; bases outside the gene matches: 11. This CDR3 contains 12 residues. Germline V lookup: CDR1 MDHEN, CDR2 SYDVKM. The CDR3: CAIDRGLGGQYF. CDR3 bases: TGTGCCATCGACAGGGGATTAGGGGGGCAGTACTTC.